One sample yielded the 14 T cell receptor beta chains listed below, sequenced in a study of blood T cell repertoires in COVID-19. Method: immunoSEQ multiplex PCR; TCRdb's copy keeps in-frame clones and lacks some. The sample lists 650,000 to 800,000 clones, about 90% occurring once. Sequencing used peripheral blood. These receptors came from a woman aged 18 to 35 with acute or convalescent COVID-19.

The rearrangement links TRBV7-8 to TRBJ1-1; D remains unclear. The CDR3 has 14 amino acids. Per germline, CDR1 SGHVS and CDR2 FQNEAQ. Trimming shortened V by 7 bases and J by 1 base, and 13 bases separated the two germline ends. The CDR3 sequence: CASTPGGGNTEAFF. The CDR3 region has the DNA TGTGCCAGCACCCCGGGAGGTGGGAACACTGAAGCTTTCTTT.

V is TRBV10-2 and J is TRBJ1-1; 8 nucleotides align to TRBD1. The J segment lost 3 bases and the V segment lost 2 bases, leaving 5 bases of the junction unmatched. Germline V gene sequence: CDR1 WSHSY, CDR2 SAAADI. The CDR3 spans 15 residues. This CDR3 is CASSEPDRADTEAFF. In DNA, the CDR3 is TGCGCCAGCAGTGAGCCGGACAGGGCCGACACTGAAGCTTTCTTT.

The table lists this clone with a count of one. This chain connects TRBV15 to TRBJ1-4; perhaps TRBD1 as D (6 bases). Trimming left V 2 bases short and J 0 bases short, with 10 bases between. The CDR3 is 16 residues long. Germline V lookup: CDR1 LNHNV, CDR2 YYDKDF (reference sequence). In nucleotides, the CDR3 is TGTGCCACCAGCAGAAACAGGGTAGCAACTAATGAAAAACTGTTTTTT. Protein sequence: CATSRNRVATNEKLFF.

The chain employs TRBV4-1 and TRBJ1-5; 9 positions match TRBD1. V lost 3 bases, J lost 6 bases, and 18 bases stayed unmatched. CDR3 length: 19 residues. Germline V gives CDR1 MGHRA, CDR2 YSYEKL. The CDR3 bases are TGCGCCAGCAGCCATCTACCGGGACAGGGAGGCGGAGGGGGTCAGCCCCAGCATTTT. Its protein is CASSHLPGQGGGGGQPQHF.

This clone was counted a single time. The CDR3 DNA sequence: TGTGCCAGCAGTTACTCCCTGGTTGTTGGCGGTGCGGGGGTTGAGACCCAGTACTTC. Its protein is CASSYSLVVGGAGVETQYF. The rearrangement links TRBV6-2 or TRBV6-3 to TRBJ2-5, with 7 positions matching TRBD2. The V segment lost 0 bases and the J segment 5 bases; nucleotides outside the gene matches: 18. The CDR3 has 19 amino acids. In germline, CDR1 is MNHEY, CDR2 SVGEGT.

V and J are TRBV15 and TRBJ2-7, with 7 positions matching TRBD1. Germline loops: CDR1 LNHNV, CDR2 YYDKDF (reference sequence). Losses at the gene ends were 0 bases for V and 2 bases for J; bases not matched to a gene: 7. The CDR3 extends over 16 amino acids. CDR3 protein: CATSRDHGTVTYEQYF. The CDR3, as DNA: TGTGCCACCAGCAGAGATCACGGGACAGTAACCTACGAGCAGTACTTC.

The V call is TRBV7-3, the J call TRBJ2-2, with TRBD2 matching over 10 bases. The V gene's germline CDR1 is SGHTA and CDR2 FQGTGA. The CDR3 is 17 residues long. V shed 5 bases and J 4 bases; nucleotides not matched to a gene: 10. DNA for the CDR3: TGTGCCAGCAGCCCCCGGGGCCTAGCGGGGGTCACCGGGGAGCTGTTTTTT. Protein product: CASSPRGLAGVTGELFF.

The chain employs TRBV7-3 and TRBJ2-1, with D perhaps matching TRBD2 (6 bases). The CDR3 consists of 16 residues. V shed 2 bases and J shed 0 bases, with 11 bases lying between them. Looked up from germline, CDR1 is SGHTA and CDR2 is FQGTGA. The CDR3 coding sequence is TGTGCCAGCAGCTTAGATCGGGGGAGCTCCTACAATGAGCAGTTCTTC. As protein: CASSLDRGSSYNEQFF.

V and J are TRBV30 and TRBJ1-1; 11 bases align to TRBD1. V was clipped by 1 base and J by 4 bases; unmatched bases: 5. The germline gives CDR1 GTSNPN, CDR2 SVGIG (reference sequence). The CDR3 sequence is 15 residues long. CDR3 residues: CAWSAGTGGFTEAFF. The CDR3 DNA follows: TGTGCCTGGAGTGCCGGGACAGGGGGGTTCACTGAAGCTTTCTTT.

DNA of the CDR3: TGTGCCAGCAGCCCCCAACGGTTTAACACTGAAGCTTTCTTT. Protein sequence: CASSPQRFNTEAFF. This sequence joins TRBV5-4 and TRBJ1-1; D gene unclear. The germline V and J ends were trimmed by 4 bases and 2 bases, with 12 bases remaining between them. The CDR3 runs 14 residues. Germline V lookup: CDR1 SGHNT, CDR2 YYREEE (reference sequence).

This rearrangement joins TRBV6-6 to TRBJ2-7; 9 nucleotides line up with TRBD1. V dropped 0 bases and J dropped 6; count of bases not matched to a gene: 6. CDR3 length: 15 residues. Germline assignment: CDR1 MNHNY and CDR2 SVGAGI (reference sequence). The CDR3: CASSYSGTGNGEQYF. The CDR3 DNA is TGTGCCAGCAGTTACTCGGGGACAGGGAATGGCGAGCAGTACTTC.

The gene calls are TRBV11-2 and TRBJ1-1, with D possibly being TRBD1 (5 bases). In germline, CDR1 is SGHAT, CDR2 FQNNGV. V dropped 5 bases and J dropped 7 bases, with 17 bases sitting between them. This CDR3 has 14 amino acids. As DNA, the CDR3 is TGTGCCAGCAGCCCCGGGGGTCTACTAGGTGAAGCTTTCTTT. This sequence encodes CASSPGGLLGEAFF.

The CDR3 here is CASSQDSESNSPLHF. The DNA of the CDR3 is TGTGCCAGCAGCCAAGATTCAGAAAGTAATTCACCCCTCCACTTT. The gene calls are TRBV4-2 and TRBJ1-6; D is unclear. The CDR3 covers 15 residues. V was cut by 0 bases and J by 6 bases, with 9 bases left in between. Germline V CDR1 and CDR2: LGHNA, YNFKEQ.

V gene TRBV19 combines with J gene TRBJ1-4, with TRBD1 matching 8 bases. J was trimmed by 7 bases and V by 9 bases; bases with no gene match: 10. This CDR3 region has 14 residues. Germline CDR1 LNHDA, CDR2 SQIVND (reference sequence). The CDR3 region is CASQRTGFGEKLFF. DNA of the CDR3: TGTGCCAGCCAAAGGACAGGGTTTGGTGAAAAACTGTTTTTT. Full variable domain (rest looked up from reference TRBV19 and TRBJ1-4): DGGITQSPKYLFRKEGQNVTLSCEQNLNHDAMYWYRQDPGQGLRLIYYSQIVNDFQKGDIAEGYSVSREKKESFPLTVTSAQKNPTAFYLCASQRTGFGEKLFFGSGTQLSVL.